This T cell receptor beta chain originates from a study of glioma-infiltrating T cells. Study-level findings and limits: Above-expected tissue-blood divergence occurred in all gliomas, most in low-grade ones. Tissue and blood shared very few CDR3 sequences.

With respect to this clonotype: Its matching antigen is unknown. At one end the junction does not follow the germline gene, possibly because of a read error.

Germline assignment: CDR1 SQVTM and CDR2 ANQGSEA. This CDR3 region has 13 residues. The iRepertoire nested amplicon-rescue multiplex PCR amplified TCR alpha and beta CDR3s from RNA. Tissue mRNA or PBMC total RNA, 100-400 ng, went into one-step reverse transcription and amplification. TCRdb used MiXCR to reprocess the multiplex PCR reads, holding one entry per CDR3 protein. The table has fewer than 200,000 distinct CDR3 sequences, more than 30% seen once; the top ten hold around 20%. The chain joins TRBV29-1 to TRBJ1-5; tentative D call: TRBD1 (6 bases). This clonotype was sampled from a human donor with low-grade glioma or glioblastoma, undergoing nonglioma brain surgery, or in good health (not recorded which). Material: glioma tissue, nonneoplastic brain tissue, or PBMCs (not recorded which). CDR3 bases: TGCAGCGTTGACGGGGGCTTAGGTCAGCCCAAGCATTTT. This sequence encodes CSVDGGLGQPKHF.